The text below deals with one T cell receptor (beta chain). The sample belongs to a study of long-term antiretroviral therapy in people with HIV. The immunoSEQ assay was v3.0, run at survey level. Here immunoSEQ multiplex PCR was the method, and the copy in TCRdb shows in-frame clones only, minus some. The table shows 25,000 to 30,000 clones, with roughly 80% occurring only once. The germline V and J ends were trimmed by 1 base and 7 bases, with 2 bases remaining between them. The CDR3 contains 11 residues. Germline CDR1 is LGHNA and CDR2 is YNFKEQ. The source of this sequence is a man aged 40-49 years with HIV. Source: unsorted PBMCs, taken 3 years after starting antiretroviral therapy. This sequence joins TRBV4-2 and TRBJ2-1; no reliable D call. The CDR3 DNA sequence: TGTGCCAGCAGCCAAGGAAATGAGCAGTTCTTC. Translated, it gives CASSQGNEQFF.